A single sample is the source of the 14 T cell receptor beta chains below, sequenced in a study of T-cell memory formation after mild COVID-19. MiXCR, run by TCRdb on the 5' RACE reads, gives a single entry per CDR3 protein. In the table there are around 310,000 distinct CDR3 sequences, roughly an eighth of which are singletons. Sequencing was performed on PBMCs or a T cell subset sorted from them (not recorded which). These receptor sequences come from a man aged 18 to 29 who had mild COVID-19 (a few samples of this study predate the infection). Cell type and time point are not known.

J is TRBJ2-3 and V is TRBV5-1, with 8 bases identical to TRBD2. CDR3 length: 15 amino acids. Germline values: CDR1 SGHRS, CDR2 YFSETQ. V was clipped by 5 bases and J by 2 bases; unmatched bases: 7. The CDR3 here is CASRPTSGVTDTQYF. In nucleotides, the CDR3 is TGCGCCAGCAGACCAACTAGCGGAGTCACAGATACGCAGTATTTT.

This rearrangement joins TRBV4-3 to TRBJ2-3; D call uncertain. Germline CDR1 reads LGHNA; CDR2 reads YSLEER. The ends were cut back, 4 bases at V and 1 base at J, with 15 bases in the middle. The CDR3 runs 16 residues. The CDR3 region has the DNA TGCGCCAGCAGCCTCTCCGGGCGGTGGGGCACAGATACGCAGTATTTT. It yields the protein CASSLSGRWGTDTQYF.

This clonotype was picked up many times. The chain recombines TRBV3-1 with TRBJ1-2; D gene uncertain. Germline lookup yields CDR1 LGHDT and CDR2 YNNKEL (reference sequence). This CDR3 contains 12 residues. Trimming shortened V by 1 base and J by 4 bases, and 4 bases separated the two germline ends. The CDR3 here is CASSQATYGYTF. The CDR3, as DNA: TGTGCCAGCAGCCAAGCCACCTATGGCTACACCTTC.

The DNA for the CDR3 is TGCGCCAGCAGCCGGGGACAGGCCAACGAGCAGTACTTC. Its translation: CASSRGQANEQYF. The chain couples TRBV4-3 to TRBJ2-7; 8 bases agree with TRBD1. This CDR3 is built from 13 residues. Per germline, CDR1 LGHNA and CDR2 YSLEER. V gave up 4 bases and J gave up 5 bases; unmatched junction bases: 4.

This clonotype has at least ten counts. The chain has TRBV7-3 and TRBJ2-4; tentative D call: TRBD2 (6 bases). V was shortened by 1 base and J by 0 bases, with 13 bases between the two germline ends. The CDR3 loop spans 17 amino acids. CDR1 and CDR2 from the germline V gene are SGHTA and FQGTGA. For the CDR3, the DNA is TGTGCCAGCAGCTTAATACGCGGGGACCTAGCCAAAAACATTCAGTACTTC. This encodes CASSLIRGDLAKNIQYF.

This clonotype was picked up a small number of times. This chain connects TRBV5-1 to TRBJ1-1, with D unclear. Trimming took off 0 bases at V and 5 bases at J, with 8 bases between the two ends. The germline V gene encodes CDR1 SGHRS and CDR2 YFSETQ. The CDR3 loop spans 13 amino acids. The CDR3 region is CASSLDASTEAFF. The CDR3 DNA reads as TGCGCCAGCAGCTTGGACGCTAGTACTGAAGCTTTCTTT.

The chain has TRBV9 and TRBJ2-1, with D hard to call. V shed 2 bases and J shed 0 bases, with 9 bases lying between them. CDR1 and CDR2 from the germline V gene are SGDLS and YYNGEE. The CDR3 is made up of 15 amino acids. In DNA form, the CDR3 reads TGTGCCAGCAGCGTGCTTCCTGCCTCCTACAATGAGCAGTTCTTC. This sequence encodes CASSVLPASYNEQFF. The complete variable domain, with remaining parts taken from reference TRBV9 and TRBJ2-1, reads DSGVTQTPKHLITATGQRVTLRCSPRSGDLSVYWYQQSLDQGLQFLIQYYNGEERAKGNILERFSAQQFPDLHSELNLSSLELGDSALYFCASSVLPASYNEQFFGPGTRLTVL.

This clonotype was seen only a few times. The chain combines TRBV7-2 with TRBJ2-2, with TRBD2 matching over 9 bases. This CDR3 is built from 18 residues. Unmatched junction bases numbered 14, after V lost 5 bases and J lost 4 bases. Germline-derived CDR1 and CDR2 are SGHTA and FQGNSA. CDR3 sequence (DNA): TGTGCCAGCAGCCCCCCGGGGCATAGCGGGGGCCGCACCGGGGAGCTGTTTTTT. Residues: CASSPPGHSGGRTGELFF.

The CDR3 is CASSVDPGQGLGGYTF. The CDR3 region has the DNA TGCGCCAGCAGCGTAGACCCGGGACAGGGGCTGGGCGGCTACACCTTC. The rearrangement joins TRBV5-1 to TRBJ1-2, with 10 bases aligning to TRBD1. Germline trimming cut 4 bases from V and 8 bases from J; bases unmatched to any gene: 14. Germline values: CDR1 SGHRS, CDR2 YFSETQ. The CDR3 has 16 residues.

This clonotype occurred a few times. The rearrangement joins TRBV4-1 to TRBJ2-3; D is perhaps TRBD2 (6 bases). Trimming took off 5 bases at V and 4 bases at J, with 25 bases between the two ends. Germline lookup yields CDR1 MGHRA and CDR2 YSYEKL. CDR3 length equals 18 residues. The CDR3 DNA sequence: TGCGCCAGCAGCGTCGGGGGAGCGGGCCTAGCAGACCCAGATACGCAGTATTTT. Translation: CASSVGGAGLADPDTQYF.

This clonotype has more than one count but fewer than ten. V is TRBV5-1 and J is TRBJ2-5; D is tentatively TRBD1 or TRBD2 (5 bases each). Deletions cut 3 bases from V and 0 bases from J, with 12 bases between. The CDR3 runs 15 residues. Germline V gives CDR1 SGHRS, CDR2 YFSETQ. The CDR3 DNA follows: TGCGCCAGCAGCTGGGGACCGACAAACCAAGAGACCCAGTACTTC. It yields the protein CASSWGPTNQETQYF.

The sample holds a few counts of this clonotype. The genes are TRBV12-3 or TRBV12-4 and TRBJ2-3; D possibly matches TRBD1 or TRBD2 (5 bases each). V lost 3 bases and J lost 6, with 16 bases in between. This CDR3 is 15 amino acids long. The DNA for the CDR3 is TGTGCCAGCAGTTTTAGGGGACCCGCGGTGGATACGCAGTATTTT. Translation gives CASSFRGPAVDTQYF.

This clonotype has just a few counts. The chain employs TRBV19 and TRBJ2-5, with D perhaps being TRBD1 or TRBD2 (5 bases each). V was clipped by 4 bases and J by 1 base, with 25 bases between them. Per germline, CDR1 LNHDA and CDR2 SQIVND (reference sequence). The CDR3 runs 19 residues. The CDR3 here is CASSTRWGTDGHGQETQYF. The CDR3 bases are TGTGCCAGTAGTACCAGATGGGGGACCGATGGTCACGGCCAAGAGACCCAGTACTTC.

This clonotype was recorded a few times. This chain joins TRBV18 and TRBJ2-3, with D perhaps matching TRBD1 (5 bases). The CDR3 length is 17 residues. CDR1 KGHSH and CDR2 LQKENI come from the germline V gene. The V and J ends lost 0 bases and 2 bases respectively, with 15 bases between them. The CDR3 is CASSPPGQGSYTDTQYF. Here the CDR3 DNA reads TGTGCCAGCTCACCACCGGGGCAGGGATCTTACACAGATACGCAGTATTTT.